These T cell receptor beta chains were read from a single sample in a study of regulatory T cells in long-lasting Graves disease. TCRdb re-called the multiplex PCR reads with MiXCR, one entry per CDR3 protein. The repertoire includes about 450,000 distinct CDR3 sequences, about 16% of them detected once, and roughly a tenth sits in the top ten. This sample also appeared in a second study, on T cells in Graves' hyperthyroidism and ophthalmopathy.

Sample: peripheral blood mononuclear cells (PBMCs), taken at new diagnosis, from a patient treated with antithyroid drugs. All receptors derive from a woman in her 30s with Graves disease. The CDR3 runs from the conserved cysteine through the conserved F or W. A D gene is named only where the DNA matches it firmly. Where a row states a size, it is once, few, many or the class of an expanded clone; other rows omit it.

size,J,V,D,CDR3,DNA
.,TRBJ1-1,TRBV29-1,.,CSGGRERDTEAFF,TGCAGCGGTGGTAGGGAAAGGGACACTGAAGCTTTCTTT
.,TRBJ2-2,TRBV5-1,.,CASSSVQNTGELFF,TGCGCCAGCAGCTCGGTACAGAACACCGGGGAGCTGTTTTTT
many,TRBJ1-1,TRBV2,.,CASSKMNTEAFF,TGTGCCAGCAGTAAGATGAACACTGAAGCTTTCTTT
many,TRBJ2-1,TRBV18,.,CASSPPEQGFNEQFF,TGTGCCAGCTCACCACCGGAACAGGGATTTAATGAGCAGTTCTTC
.,TRBJ1-2,TRBV5-1,.,CASSLDLRATYGYTF,TGCGCCAGCAGCTTGGACCTACGGGCAACCTATGGCTACACCTTC
.,TRBJ2-1,TRBV14,TRBD2,CASSQEVGLAGDNEQFF,TGTGCCAGCAGCCAAGAGGTGGGACTAGCGGGAGACAATGAGCAGTTCTTC
.,TRBJ2-2,TRBV2,TRBD2,CASSEGVAGNTGELFF,TGTGCCAGCAGTGAAGGGGTAGCGGGAAACACCGGGGAGCTGTTTTTT
many,TRBJ2-2,TRBV11-2,TRBD2,CASSLAGLANTGELFF,TGTGCCAGCAGCTTAGCGGGACTAGCGAACACCGGGGAGCTGTTTTTT
many,TRBJ1-3,TRBV28,.,CASRPGGSGNTIYF,TGTGCCAGCAGGCCCGGGGGGAGTGGAAACACCATATATTTT
few,TRBJ2-1,TRBV30,TRBD2,CAWSGTSGRFYNEQFF,TGTGCCTGGAGCGGGACTAGCGGGAGATTTTACAATGAGCAGTTCTTC
.,TRBJ1-1,TRBV5-1,.,CASSLQPPNTEAFF,TGCGCCAGCAGCTTGCAACCCCCGAACACTGAAGCTTTCTTT
many,TRBJ2-1,TRBV28,.,CASSLSGNYNEQFF,TGTGCCAGCAGTTTATCAGGCAATTACAATGAGCAGTTCTTC
many,TRBJ1-2,TRBV20-1,.,CSPKGGGRANYGYTF,TGCAGTCCTAAGGGGGGGGGCCGGGCTAACTATGGCTACACCTTC